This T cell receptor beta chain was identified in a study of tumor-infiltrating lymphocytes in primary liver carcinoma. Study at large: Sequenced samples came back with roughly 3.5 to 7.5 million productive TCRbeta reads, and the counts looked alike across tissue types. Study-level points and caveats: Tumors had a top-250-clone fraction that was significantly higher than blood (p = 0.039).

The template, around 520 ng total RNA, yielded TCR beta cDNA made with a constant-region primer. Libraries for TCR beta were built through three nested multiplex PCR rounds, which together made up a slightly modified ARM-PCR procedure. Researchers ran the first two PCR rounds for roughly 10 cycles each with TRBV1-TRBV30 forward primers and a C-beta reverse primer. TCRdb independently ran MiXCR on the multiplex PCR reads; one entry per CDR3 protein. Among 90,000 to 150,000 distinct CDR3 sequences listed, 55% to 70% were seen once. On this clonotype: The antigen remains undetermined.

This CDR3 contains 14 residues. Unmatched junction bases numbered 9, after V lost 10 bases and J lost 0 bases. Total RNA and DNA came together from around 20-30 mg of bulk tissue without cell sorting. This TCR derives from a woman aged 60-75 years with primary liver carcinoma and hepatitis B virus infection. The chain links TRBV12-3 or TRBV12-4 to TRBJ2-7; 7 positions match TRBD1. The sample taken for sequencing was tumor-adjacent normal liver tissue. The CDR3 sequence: CAIRRTGYSYEQYF. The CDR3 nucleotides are TGTGCCATCAGGAGGACAGGATACTCCTACGAGCAGTACTTC.